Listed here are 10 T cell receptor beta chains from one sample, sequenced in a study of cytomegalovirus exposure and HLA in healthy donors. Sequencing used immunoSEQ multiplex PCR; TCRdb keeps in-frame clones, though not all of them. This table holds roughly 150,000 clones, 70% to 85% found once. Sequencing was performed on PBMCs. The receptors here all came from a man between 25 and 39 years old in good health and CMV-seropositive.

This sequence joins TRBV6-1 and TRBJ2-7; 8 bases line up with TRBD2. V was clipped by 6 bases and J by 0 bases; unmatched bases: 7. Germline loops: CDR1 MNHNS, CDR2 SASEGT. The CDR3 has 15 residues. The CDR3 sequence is CASSAAGGGSYEQYF. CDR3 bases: TGTGCCAGCAGCGCCGCGGGAGGAGGCTCCTACGAGCAGTACTTC.

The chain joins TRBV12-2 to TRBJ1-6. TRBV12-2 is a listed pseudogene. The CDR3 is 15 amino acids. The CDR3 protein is CASRPPPVRNSPLHF. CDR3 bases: TGTGCAAGTCGCCCCCCCCCTGTGCGGAACTCACCCCTCCACTTT.

CDR3 coding DNA: TGTGCCAGCTCAGAGGCCATTACCAATGAGCAGTTCTTC. This translates into CASSEAITNEQFF. The chain is built from TRBV18 and TRBJ2-1; D is unresolved. The CDR3 covers 13 residues. The V gene's germline CDR1 is KGHSH and CDR2 LQKENI. Trimming removed 5 bases at V and 6 bases at J, with 11 bases between.

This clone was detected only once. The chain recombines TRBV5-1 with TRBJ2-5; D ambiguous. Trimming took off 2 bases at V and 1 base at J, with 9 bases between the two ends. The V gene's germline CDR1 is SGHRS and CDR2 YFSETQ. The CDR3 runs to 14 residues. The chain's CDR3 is CASSFVLPQETQYF. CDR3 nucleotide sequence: TGCGCCAGCAGCTTTGTACTCCCCCAAGAGACCCAGTACTTC.

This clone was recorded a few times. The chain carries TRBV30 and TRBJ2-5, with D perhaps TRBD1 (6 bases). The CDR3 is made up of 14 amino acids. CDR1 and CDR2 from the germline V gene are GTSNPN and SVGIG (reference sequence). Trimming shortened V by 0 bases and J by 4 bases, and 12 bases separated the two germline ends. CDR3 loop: CAWSVPAGAETQYF. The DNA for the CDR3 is TGTGCCTGGAGTGTACCGGCAGGGGCAGAGACCCAGTACTTC.

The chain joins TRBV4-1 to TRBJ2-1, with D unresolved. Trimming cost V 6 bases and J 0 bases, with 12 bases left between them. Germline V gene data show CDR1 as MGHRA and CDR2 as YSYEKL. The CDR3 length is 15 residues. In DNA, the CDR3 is TGCGCCAGCAGTCGTATTTCGAGCTCCTACAATGAGCAGTTCTTC. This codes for CASSRISSSYNEQFF.

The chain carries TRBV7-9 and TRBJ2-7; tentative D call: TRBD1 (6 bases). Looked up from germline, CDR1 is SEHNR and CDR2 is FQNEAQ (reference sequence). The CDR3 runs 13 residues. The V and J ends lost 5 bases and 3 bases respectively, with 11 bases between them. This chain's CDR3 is CASSPAGDYEQYF. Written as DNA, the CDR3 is TGTGCCAGCAGCCCGGCAGGGGACTACGAGCAGTACTTC.

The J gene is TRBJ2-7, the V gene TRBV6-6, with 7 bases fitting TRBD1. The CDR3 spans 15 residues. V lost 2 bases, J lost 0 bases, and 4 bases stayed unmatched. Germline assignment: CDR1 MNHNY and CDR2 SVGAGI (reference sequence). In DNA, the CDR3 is TGTGCCAGCAGTTACGTACAGGGGTCCTCCTACGAGCAGTACTTC. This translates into CASSYVQGSSYEQYF.

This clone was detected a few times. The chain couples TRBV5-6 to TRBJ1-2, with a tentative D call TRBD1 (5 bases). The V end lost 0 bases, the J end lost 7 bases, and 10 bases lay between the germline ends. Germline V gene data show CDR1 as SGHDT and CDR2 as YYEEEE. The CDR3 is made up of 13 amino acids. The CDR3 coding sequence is TGTGCCAGCAGCTTGGGCAGGGAGGGTGGCTACACCTTC. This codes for CASSLGREGGYTF.

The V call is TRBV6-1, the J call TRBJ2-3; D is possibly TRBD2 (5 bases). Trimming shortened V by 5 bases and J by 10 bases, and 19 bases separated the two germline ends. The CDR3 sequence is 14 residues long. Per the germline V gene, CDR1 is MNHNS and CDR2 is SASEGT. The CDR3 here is CASSTRGSRSAQYF. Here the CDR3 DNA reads TGTGCCAGCAGTACCCGGGGTAGCCGGTCGGCGCAGTATTTT.